This T cell receptor beta chain was recovered during a study of control samples from healthy donors and cancer patients. Some clones are missing from TCRdb's copy, which holds only in-frame ones; the method was immunoSEQ multiplex PCR. The repertoire holds roughly 84,000 clones, with around 89% as singletons. CDR3 length: 13 amino acids. V lost 4 bases and J lost 6; bases outside the gene matches: 4. Germline V gene lookup returns CDR1 SGHNT and CDR2 YYREEE (reference sequence). This sequence originates from a man aged 50 to 59 in good health. The material sequenced was blood. The rearrangement links TRBV5-4 to TRBJ2-7; 10 bases are a match to TRBD1. The CDR3 region is CASSRDRGGEQYF. The CDR3 DNA sequence: TGTGCCAGCAGCAGGGACAGGGGAGGCGAGCAGTACTTC. Supplemented by reference TRBV5-4 and TRBJ2-7, the full variable domain reads ETGVTQSPTHLIKTRGQQVTLRCSSQSGHNTVSWYQQALGQGPQFIFQYYREEENGRGNFPPRFSGLQFPNYSSELNVNALELDDSALYLCASSRDRGGEQYFGPGTRLTVT.